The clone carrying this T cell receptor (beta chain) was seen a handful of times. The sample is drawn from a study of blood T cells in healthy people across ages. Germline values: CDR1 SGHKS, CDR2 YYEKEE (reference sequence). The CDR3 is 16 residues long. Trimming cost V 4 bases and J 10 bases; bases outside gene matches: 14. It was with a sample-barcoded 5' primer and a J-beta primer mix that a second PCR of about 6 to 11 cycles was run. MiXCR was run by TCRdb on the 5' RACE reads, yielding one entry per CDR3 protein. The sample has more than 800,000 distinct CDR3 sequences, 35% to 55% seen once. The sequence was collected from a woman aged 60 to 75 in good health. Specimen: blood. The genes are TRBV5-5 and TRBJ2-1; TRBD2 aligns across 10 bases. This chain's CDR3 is CASSPIGAGGGWEQFF. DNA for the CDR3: TGTGCCAGCAGCCCCATTGGAGCGGGAGGGGGGTGGGAGCAGTTCTTC.